Detailed here is one TCR beta chain. The antigen it recognizes is unknown. No base-level quality is on record; no much larger clone is a single base apart. TCRbeta CDR3 regions were amplified from genomic DNA by means of the immunoSEQ Assay, a bias-controlled multiplex PCR. In the original analysis: The number of nucleated cells in each sample was estimated from the amplification of reference gene primers within the assay. Sequence reads were collapsed and filtered to measure the absolute abundance of every unique TCRbeta CDR3 rearrangement. Productive Simpson clonality was computed per sample as the square root of Simpson's diversity index over productive rearrangements. The table comes from immuneACCESS by way of TCRdb, which keeps in-frame sequences with V and J called. Part of the clones is missing from these tables; in studies checked, under half for an unresolved V gene and the rest for unknown reasons. The V and J calls and clone size come from that table; D and trimming were worked out from the DNA. Recorded for this sample are approximately 44,000 clones; around nine tenths of them occurred a single time. Approximately 0.35% of the sample lies in the top ten.

These data are taken from a study of blood T cell repertoires in COVID-19 (dated by TCRdb to the early 2020s). About the full investigation: The collaborator samples originated in the United States, Italy and Spain and spanned the acute and convalescent phases of COVID-19. The prospective study material was composed of cDNA or gDNA derived from T cells, B-cell-depleted T cells, or PBMCs. The dataset comprised deeply sampled blood TCRbeta repertoires from subjects exposed to, actively infected with, or recovered from COVID-19. A freely available public database, intended as a resource for researchers studying the immune response to SARS-CoV-2, is where the repertoires were released. The samples were drawn from two sources: the first 160 participants of the ongoing ImmuneRACE study, and 1,200 or so subjects contributed by 6 global collaborators. The sample metadata nearly always contained a de-identified subject ID, COVID-19 status, age in years and sex. Where HLA class I and class II types were available, the types were taken from metadata supplied by the sample provider, not from assay-based typing. The full study reports these points: The quantity of clinical and demographic metadata differed by source and by participant and was supplied without curation.

One collaborating source in Seattle enrolled patients while the patients were actively infected and followed the patients over time throughout the course of disease. Each collaborating institution followed its own protocols to collect whole blood in K2EDTA tubes. Collaborator samples were shipped for TCRbeta analysis as frozen whole blood, isolated PBMCs, or DNA extracted from either sample type. Including cysteine and phenylalanine, the CDR3 has 18 amino acids. CDR3 DNA is the only sequence kept; it has 54 bases, read in frame from the first base. Based on the germline V gene (reference sequence), the CDR1 and CDR2 sequences are SEHNR and FQNEAQ. Here V drops 1 base and J drops 5 bases, and the junction holds 13 bases not matched to any gene.

The sequence links TRBV7-9 to TRBJ2-2; TRBD2 matches 7 bases in the middle. Source material: peripheral blood. This sequence originates from a man aged 45 to 65 with COVID-19, enrolled during active disease. The nucleotide sequence reads TGTGCCAGCAGCTTAGACGTGGGTTCTAGCGGTTATACCGGGGAGCTGTTTTTT. This yields the protein CASSLDVGSSGYTGELFF. With the portions outside the CDR3 filled from the reference TRBV7-9 and TRBJ2-2 genes, the complete variable region becomes DTGVSQNPRHKITKRGQNVTFRCDPISEHNRLYWYRQTLGQGPEFLTYFQNEAQLEKSRLLSDRFSAERPKGSFSTLEIQRTEQGDSAMYLCASSLDVGSSGYTGELFFGEGSRLTVL.